The 5 T cell receptor beta chains in this list originate from one sample, sequenced in a study of beta chain features in type 1 diabetes. The study reverse transcribed the entire isolated RNA, so it sequenced expressed TCRB transcripts. Here immunoSEQ multiplex PCR was the method, and the copy in TCRdb shows in-frame clones only, minus some. Here the sample spans about 150,000 clones, approximately 7.8% being singletons. Whole-study results and caveats: In every one of the four CD4+ subsets, TCRB CDR3s were moderately but significantly shorter in Type 1 diabetes patients.

Their recognized antigens are unknown. Sequencing used central memory CD4+ T cells from blood. All receptors come from a middle-aged woman with type 1 diabetes.

This clone appeared many times. V gene TRBV29-1 combines with J gene TRBJ1-2, with D maybe TRBD1 (5 bases). Germline V gene lookup returns CDR1 SQVTM and CDR2 ANQGSEA. The CDR3 is 11 amino acids. V dropped 7 bases and J dropped 8 bases, with 14 bases sitting between them. The CDR3 DNA sequence: TGCAGCGCAGCCGACAGCAGCGGCTACACCTTC. It specifies CSAADSSGYTF.

Comments on this clone: The same CDR3 can be traced to other DNA sequences in this sample. The rearrangement joins TRBV18 to TRBJ2-7; 8 positions match TRBD1. The CDR3 length is 14 residues. Germline V lookup: CDR1 KGHSH, CDR2 LQKENI. J was trimmed by 2 bases and V by 6 bases; bases with no gene match: 6. The CDR3 nucleotides are TGTGCCAGCTCTCCCGGGACAGGCACCTACGAGCAGTACTTC. Residues: CASSPGTGTYEQYF. Drawing the rest from reference TRBV18 and TRBJ2-7, the complete variable domain is NAGVMQNPRHLVRRRGQEARLRCSPMKGHSHVYWYRQLPEEGLKFMVYLQKENIIDESGMPKERFSAEFPKEGPSILRIQQVVRGDSAAYFCASSPGTGTYEQYFGPGTRLTVT.

A word on this clone: This sample includes further DNA sequences coding for the same CDR3. The chain links TRBV5-1 to TRBJ1-5; 7 nucleotides line up with TRBD1. The length of the CDR3 is 13 residues. The germline gives CDR1 SGHRS, CDR2 YFSETQ. V shed 4 bases and J 7 bases; nucleotides not matched to a gene: 5. CDR3 loop: CASSKDREQPQHF. CDR3 nucleotides: TGCGCCAGCAGCAAAGACAGGGAACAGCCCCAGCATTTT.

This chain uses TRBV5-1 with TRBJ2-3, with 7 nucleotides matching TRBD1. The V gene end was trimmed by 4 bases and the J gene end by 7 bases; junction bases not matched to a gene: 6. Germline CDR1 is SGHRS and CDR2 is YFSETQ. The CDR3 is made up of 13 amino acids. DNA of the CDR3: TGCGCCAGCAGCACCACAGGGGCCCATACGCAGTATTTT. Encoded protein: CASSTTGAHTQYF.

This clone has just a few counts. The J gene is TRBJ1-1, the V gene TRBV19, with D possibly TRBD1 on 5 matching bases. The CDR3 runs 16 residues. The germline V and J ends were trimmed by 1 base and 1 base, with 13 bases remaining between them. Germline CDR1 reads LNHDA; CDR2 reads SQIVND (reference sequence). The CDR3 protein is CASSIVSGIGNTEAFF. DNA of the CDR3: TGTGCCAGTAGTATAGTTTCAGGGATTGGGAACACTGAAGCTTTCTTT. The entire variable domain, with the rest obtained from reference TRBV19 and TRBJ1-1, is as follows: DGGITQSPKYLFRKEGQNVTLSCEQNLNHDAMYWYRQDPGQGLRLIYYSQIVNDFQKGDIAEGYSVSREKKESFPLTVTSAQKNPTAFYLCASSIVSGIGNTEAFFGQGTRLTVV.